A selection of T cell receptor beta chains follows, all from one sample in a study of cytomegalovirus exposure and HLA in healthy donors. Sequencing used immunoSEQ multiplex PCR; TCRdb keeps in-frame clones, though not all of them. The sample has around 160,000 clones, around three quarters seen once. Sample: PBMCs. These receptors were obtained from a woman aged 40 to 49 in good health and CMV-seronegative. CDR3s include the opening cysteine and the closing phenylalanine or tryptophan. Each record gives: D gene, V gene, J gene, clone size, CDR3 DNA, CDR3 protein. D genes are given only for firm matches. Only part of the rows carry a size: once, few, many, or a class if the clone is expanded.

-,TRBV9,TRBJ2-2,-,TGTGCCAGCGGACCGGGGGGCGGGGGCACCGGGGAGCTGTTTTTT,CASGPGGGGTGELFF
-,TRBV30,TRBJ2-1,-,TGTGCCTGGAGTGTAACGGGGGGCATAGGGCAGTTCTTC,CAWSVTGGIGQFF
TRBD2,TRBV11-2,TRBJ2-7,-,TGTGCCAGCAGCTTAGGGCGGGAGGGCCTGAGCATCTACGAGCAGTACTTC,CASSLGREGLSIYEQYF
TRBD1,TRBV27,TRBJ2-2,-,TGTGCCAGCAGTTTTTTTCTCCCCAGGGGGACCCACACCGGGGAGCTGTTTTTT,CASSFFLPRGTHTGELFF
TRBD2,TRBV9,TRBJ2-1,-,TGTGCCAGCAGCGTAGTACTAGCGGGAAACAATGAGCAGTTCTTC,CASSVVLAGNNEQFF
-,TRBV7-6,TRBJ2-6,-,TGTGCCAGCAGCTTAGAACAGCCGGGGTCTGGGGCCAACGTCCTGACTTTC,CASSLEQPGSGANVLTF
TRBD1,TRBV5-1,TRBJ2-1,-,TGCGCCAGCAGCTTGGGACAGGGGGGCGGCAATGAGCAGTTCTTC,CASSLGQGGGNEQFF
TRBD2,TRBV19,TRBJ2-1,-,TGTGCCAGTGGAGACCCGGGACTAGCGGGAGAGGAGTACAATGAGCAGTTCTTC,CASGDPGLAGEEYNEQFF
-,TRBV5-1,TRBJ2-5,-,TGCGCCAGCAGCTTGGACGCGTTGGAGACCCAGTACTTC,CASSLDALETQYF
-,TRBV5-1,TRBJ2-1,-,TGCGCCAGCAGCTTGGACAGGGCTTCCTACAATGAGCAGTTCTTC,CASSLDRASYNEQFF
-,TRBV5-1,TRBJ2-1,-,TGCGCCAGCAGCTTGGTCGGGAGCGCTGAGCAGTTCTTC,CASSLVGSAEQFF
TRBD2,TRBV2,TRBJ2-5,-,TGTGCCAGCAGTCTCACTGCTGGACTAGGAGAGACCCAGTACTTC,CASSLTAGLGETQYF
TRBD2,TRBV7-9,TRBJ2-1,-,TGTGCCAGCAGCCGGGATCCGGGACTAGTACGAGGGGAGCAGTTCTTC,CASSRDPGLVRGEQFF
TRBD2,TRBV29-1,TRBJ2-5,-,TGCAGCGTTGAAACCATGGCAACTAGCGGGAGGGAGACCCAGTACTTC,CSVETMATSGRETQYF
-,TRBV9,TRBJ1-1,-,TGTGCCAGCAGCCTCCGGGGGGGAGGCACTGAAGCTTTCTTT,CASSLRGGGTEAFF
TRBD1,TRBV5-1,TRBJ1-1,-,TGCGCCAGCAGCCACGGGGGGACAGGGTCCAACACTGAAGCTTTCTTT,CASSHGGTGSNTEAFF
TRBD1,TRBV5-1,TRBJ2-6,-,TGCGCCAGCAGCCCGTCCGGGACAGGGGGCCTTTCTGGGGCCAACGTCCTGACTTTC,CASSPSGTGGLSGANVLTF
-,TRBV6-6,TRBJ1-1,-,TGTGCCAGCAGTCGCAACAGGGCCCAGAACACTGAAGCTTTCTTT,CASSRNRAQNTEAFF
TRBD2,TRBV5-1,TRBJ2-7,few,TGCGCCAGCAGCTTAGGACTAGGGGATTACTACGAGCAGTACTTC,CASSLGLGDYYEQYF
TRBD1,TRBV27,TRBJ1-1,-,TGTGCCAGCAGTTTGGAGGGGGCCGGATGGTCTGAAGCTTTCTTT,CASSLEGAGWSEAFF
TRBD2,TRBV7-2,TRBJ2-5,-,TGTGCCAGCAGCTATCGAGCGGGGTTGGGGGAAGAGACCCAGTACTTC,CASSYRAGLGEETQYF
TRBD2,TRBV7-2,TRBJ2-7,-,TGTGCCAGCAGCTTACTAGCGGGAGGTTTCGACGAGCAGTACTTC,CASSLLAGGFDEQYF
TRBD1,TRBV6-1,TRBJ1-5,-,TGTGCCAGCAGTGGTTTTGGACAGGGGGGAATGAGTCAGCCCCAGCATTTT,CASSGFGQGGMSQPQHF
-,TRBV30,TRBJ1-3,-,TGTGCCTGGAGTGTAAGGGGGACATTTGGAAACACCATATATTTT,CAWSVRGTFGNTIYF
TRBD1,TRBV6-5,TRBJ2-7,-,TGTGCCAGCAAACCCCTACAGGGGAAACCCTACGAGCAGTACTTC,CASKPLQGKPYEQYF
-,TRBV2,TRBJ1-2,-,TGTGCCAGCAGTGAGTTTACAGCCAGTTCCTATGGCTACACCTTC,CASSEFTASSYGYTF
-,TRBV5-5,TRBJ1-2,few,TGTGCCAGCAGCCAGACCGGAGACTATGGCTACACCTTC,CASSQTGDYGYTF
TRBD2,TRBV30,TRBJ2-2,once,TGTGCCTGGAGACTAGCGGGAGGGCCTAAGGGCGGGGAGCTGTTTTTT,CAWRLAGGPKGGELFF
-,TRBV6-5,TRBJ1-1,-,TGTGCCAGCAGCCGTACAGGGCCGAACACTGAAGCTTTCTTT,CASSRTGPNTEAFF
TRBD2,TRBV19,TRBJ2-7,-,TGTGCCAGTAGTCAGAGCGGGAGGGCCTTCGAGCAGTACTTC,CASSQSGRAFEQYF
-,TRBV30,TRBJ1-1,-,TGTGCCTGGAGTGTACAAGAAGGGAGGGACACTGAAGCTTTCTTT,CAWSVQEGRDTEAFF
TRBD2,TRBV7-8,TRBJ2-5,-,TGTGCCAGCAGCACAGGACTAGCGGGAACGGGGGAGACCCAGTACTTC,CASSTGLAGTGETQYF
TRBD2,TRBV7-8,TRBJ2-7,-,TGTGCCAGCGGGGCGGGAGGCCTATACGAGCAGTACTTC,CASGAGGLYEQYF
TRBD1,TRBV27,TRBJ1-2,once,TGTGCCAGCAGTTTATCAGGGACAGACCCCTATGGCTACACCTTC,CASSLSGTDPYGYTF
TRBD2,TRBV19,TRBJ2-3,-,TGTGCCAGTAGTAGCCGGGCGGGAGGGCGAGATACGCAGTATTTT,CASSSRAGGRDTQYF
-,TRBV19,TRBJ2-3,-,TGTGCCACTACAGGGGATACGCAGTATTTT,CATTGDTQYF
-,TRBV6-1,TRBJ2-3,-,TGTGCCAGCAGTGATAGCTATACGCAGTATTTT,CASSDSYTQYF
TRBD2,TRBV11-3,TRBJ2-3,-,TGTGCCAGCAGCCTCCTCGCTAGCGGGAGGGCCCTCACAGATACGCAGTATTTT,CASSLLASGRALTDTQYF
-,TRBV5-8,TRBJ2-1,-,TGTGCCAGCAGCCGTAGCGGATTTAGCTCCTACAATGAGCAGTTCTTC,CASSRSGFSSYNEQFF
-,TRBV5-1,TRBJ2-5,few,TGCGCCAGCAGCTTCTCAGGGGCGCCAGAGACCCAGTACTTC,CASSFSGAPETQYF
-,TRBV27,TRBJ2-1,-,TGTGCCAGCAGTTTATCGATCAAGGGGGATAATGAGCAGTTCTTC,CASSLSIKGDNEQFF
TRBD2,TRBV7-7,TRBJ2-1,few,TGTGCTAGCAGCCCTGCTCTAGCGGGAACGGATGAGCAGTTCTTC,CASSPALAGTDEQFF
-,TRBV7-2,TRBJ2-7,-,TGTGCCAGCAGCGACGACACAGGGTTCTCCTACGAGCAGTACTTC,CASSDDTGFSYEQYF
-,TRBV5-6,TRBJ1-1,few,TGTGCCAGCAGCTTGCCGGGCCAGGGGACTGAAGCTTTCTTT,CASSLPGQGTEAFF